Below, 19 T cell receptor beta chains from the same sample are listed, as sequenced in a study of cytomegalovirus exposure and HLA in healthy donors. PCR employed 60 Vbeta and 13 Jbeta primers. Sequencing used immunoSEQ multiplex PCR; TCRdb keeps in-frame clones, though not all of them. The sample yields 150,000 to 200,000 clones, roughly 84% seen once. Sequenced input: PBMCs. The receptors here all came from a man between 18 and 29 years old in good health and CMV-seropositive.

This clone showed up just a few times. V gene TRBV6-5 combines with J gene TRBJ1-1, with D possibly TRBD1 on 5 matching bases. Germline V lookup: CDR1 MNHEY, CDR2 SVGAGI. Deletions cut 6 bases from V and 7 bases from J, with 18 bases between. CDR3 size: 14 residues. CDR3 sequence: CASRVDTGTGEAFF. CDR3 DNA: TGTGCCAGCAGAGTAGACACAGGAACAGGTGAAGCTTTCTTT.

This rearrangement joins TRBV4-1 to TRBJ2-7; 8 bases fit TRBD2. V lost 5 bases, J lost 0 bases, and 3 bases stayed unmatched. Per germline, CDR1 MGHRA and CDR2 YSYEKL. The CDR3 is made up of 14 amino acids. CDR3 in DNA: TGCGCCAGCAGCGCCGGGGGGGTCTCCTACGAGCAGTACTTC. The encoded protein is CASSAGGVSYEQYF.

The chain recombines TRBV7-3 with TRBJ1-2, with D perhaps TRBD1 (5 bases). Germline values: CDR1 SGHTA, CDR2 FQGTGA. With 1 base removed from V and 2 bases from J, the gap between germline ends came to 8 bases. CDR3 length: 14 residues. The CDR3 coding sequence is TGTGCCAGCAGCTTAAGACAGCGAAACTATGGCTACACCTTC. It is translated as CASSLRQRNYGYTF.

CDR3 region: CAWRPDVAEANVLTF. CDR3 bases: TGTGCCTGGAGGCCCGATGTGGCGGAGGCCAACGTCCTGACTTTC. The chain uses TRBV30 and TRBJ2-6, with unresolved D. The CDR3 sequence is 15 residues long. V lost 3 bases to trimming and J lost 6 bases, with 15 bases between them. CDR1 is GTSNPN, CDR2 SVGIG, per germline (reference sequence).

The rearrangement uses TRBV19 and TRBJ1-6; TRBD1 aligns across 10 bases. V shed 6 bases and J 8 bases; nucleotides not matched to a gene: 4. Germline V gene lookup returns CDR1 LNHDA and CDR2 SQIVND (reference sequence). This CDR3 comprises 14 residues. CDR3 in amino acids: CASSPGQGYSPLHF. CDR3 coding DNA: TGTGCCAGTAGCCCGGGACAGGGGTATTCACCCCTCCACTTT.

Only a few counts were recorded for this clone. The rearrangement uses TRBV4-2 and TRBJ1-2, with TRBD1 identical over 7 bases. This CDR3 region has 16 residues. CDR1 is LGHNA and CDR2 is YNFKEQ in the germline V gene. The J segment lost 2 bases and the V segment lost 1 base, leaving 7 bases of the junction unmatched. The CDR3 DNA follows: TGTGCCAGCAGCCAAGTAGGGGAACAGGGGAACTATGGCTACACCTTC. Its translation: CASSQVGEQGNYGYTF.

The chain combines TRBV4-3 with TRBJ1-4, with D unresolved. Trimming cost V 0 bases and J 0 bases, with 8 bases left between them. The CDR3 is 16 residues long. Germline V gene lookup returns CDR1 LGHNA and CDR2 YSLEER. CDR3 residues: CASSQDYGATNEKLFF. CDR3 DNA: TGCGCCAGCAGCCAAGATTACGGGGCAACTAATGAAAAACTGTTTTTT.

The gene calls are TRBV7-3 and TRBJ2-2; TRBD1 aligns across 8 bases. The CDR3 loop spans 17 amino acids. The trim removed 6 bases at V and 1 base at J, leaving 10 bases unmatched. Germline V CDR1 and CDR2: SGHTA, FQGTGA. DNA for the CDR3: TGTGCCAGCAGACAAGAACGGACAGGGCAGAACACCGGGGAGCTGTTTTTT. Residues: CASRQERTGQNTGELFF.

The gene calls are TRBV15 and TRBJ2-5; no firm D call. The CDR3 runs 13 residues. Trimming removed 3 bases at V and 4 bases at J, with 9 bases between. CDR1 is LNHNV, CDR2 YYDKDF, per germline (reference sequence). CDR3 residues: CATSRGLRETQYF. The CDR3 region has the DNA TGTGCCACCAGCAGGGGCCTCAGAGAGACCCAGTACTTC.

The chain has TRBV5-4 and TRBJ1-2; D unresolved. The CDR3 runs to 15 residues. Trimming shortened V by 6 bases and J by 1 base, and 16 bases separated the two germline ends. Germline V lookup: CDR1 SGHNT, CDR2 YYREEE (reference sequence). CDR3 sequence: CASTPDRRNNYGYTF. CDR3 bases: TGTGCCAGCACTCCGGATAGGAGAAATAACTATGGCTACACCTTC.

V usage is TRBV19 and J usage is TRBJ1-6; D might be TRBD1 (6 bases). From germline, CDR1 is LNHDA and CDR2 SQIVND (reference sequence). The CDR3 consists of 15 residues. V lost 3 bases and J lost 10, with 16 bases in between. The chain's CDR3 is CASSMPRGIGSPLHF. CDR3 nucleotides: TGTGCCAGTAGTATGCCGAGGGGGATCGGATCACCCCTCCACTTT. The complete variable domain, with remaining parts taken from reference TRBV19 and TRBJ1-6, reads DGGITQSPKYLFRKEGQNVTLSCEQNLNHDAMYWYRQDPGQGLRLIYYSQIVNDFQKGDIAEGYSVSREKKESFPLTVTSAQKNPTAFYLCASSMPRGIGSPLHFGNGTRLTVT.

The V and J genes are TRBV6-5 and TRBJ2-7; 9 bases are shared with TRBD1. This CDR3 spans 13 amino acids. J gave up 6 bases and V 6 bases, and 6 bases lay outside the gene matches. Germline CDR1 MNHEY, CDR2 SVGAGI. The CDR3, as DNA: TGTGCCAGCAGCCGGGACAGGGACTCCGAGCAGTACTTC. Translating gives CASSRDRDSEQYF.

V is TRBV7-2 and J is TRBJ2-2; D may be TRBD1 (8 bases). Germline assignment: CDR1 SGHTA and CDR2 FQGNSA. CDR3 length equals 19 residues. The ends were cut back, 6 bases at V and 4 bases at J, with 27 bases in the middle. CDR3 loop: CASSPWGGTGLGVTGELFF. The CDR3 region has the DNA TGTGCCAGCAGTCCTTGGGGGGGGACAGGACTAGGTGTCACCGGGGAGCTGTTTTTT.

V usage is TRBV10-3 and J usage is TRBJ2-5; no definite D call. V lost 8 bases, J lost 3 bases, and 13 bases lay in between. Germline V gives CDR1 ENHRY, CDR2 SYGVKD. This CDR3 spans 13 amino acids. The CDR3 reads CAIGAGFEETQYF. The CDR3, as DNA: TGTGCCATCGGCGCCGGGTTTGAAGAGACCCAGTACTTC.

This clone was recorded once. V usage is TRBV19 and J usage is TRBJ1-5; D ambiguous. CDR3 length: 13 residues. CDR1 is LNHDA and CDR2 is SQIVND in the germline V gene (reference sequence). Trimming took 8 bases from V and 5 from J, leaving 13 bases between them. CDR3 sequence reads: CASSQVVDQPQHF. CDR3 nucleotide sequence: TGTGCCAGTTCCCAGGTGGTCGATCAGCCCCAGCATTTT. Using reference TRBV19 and TRBJ1-5 for the parts outside the CDR3, the full variable domain is DGGITQSPKYLFRKEGQNVTLSCEQNLNHDAMYWYRQDPGQGLRLIYYSQIVNDFQKGDIAEGYSVSREKKESFPLTVTSAQKNPTAFYLCASSQVVDQPQHFGDGTRLSIL.

Only a few counts were recorded for this clone. This chain connects TRBV5-6 to TRBJ1-2; TRBD1 might be the D (6 bases). The CDR3 consists of 16 residues. Germline CDR1 is SGHDT and CDR2 is YYEEEE. V lost 7 bases to trimming and J lost 5 bases, with 24 bases between them. The chain's CDR3 is CASESSGAISQYGYTF. CDR3 bases: TGTGCCAGCGAGTCTTCAGGGGCCATAAGCCAGTATGGCTACACCTTC.

On this clone itself: Other DNA sequences from this sample encode an identical CDR3 as well. This chain uses TRBV6-1 with TRBJ1-6; TRBD1 agrees at 8 bases. The CDR3 loop spans 16 amino acids. From germline, CDR1 is MNHNS and CDR2 SASEGT. V lost 4 bases and J lost 0; bases outside the gene matches: 2. The CDR3 DNA reads TGTGCCAGCAGTGGGACAGGGTCCTCCTATAATTCACCCCTCCACTTT. It specifies CASSGTGSSYNSPLHF.

The genes are TRBV2 and TRBJ2-7; D perhaps matches TRBD2 (5 bases). V was cut by 5 bases and J by 2 bases, with 10 bases left in between. This CDR3 contains 13 residues. CDR1 and CDR2 (germline): SNHLY, FYNNEI. CDR3 bases: TGTGCCAGCAGTACGGGGTCCCCCTACGAGCAGTACTTC. Protein: CASSTGSPYEQYF.

The rearrangement links TRBV5-1 to TRBJ1-1, with D perhaps TRBD1 (5 bases). V lost 0 bases and J lost 1, with 7 bases in between. The CDR3 extends over 14 amino acids. The germline V gene encodes CDR1 SGHRS and CDR2 YFSETQ. The CDR3 region is CASSLAGPNTEAFF. The CDR3 region has the DNA TGCGCCAGCAGCTTGGCAGGGCCGAACACTGAAGCTTTCTTT.